Shown below are 19 T cell receptor beta chains from a single sample sequenced in a study of CD8+ T cells in alopecia areata. Treatment in this sample: oral pan-JAK inhibitor, 5-10 mg twice daily. Investigators isolated RNA and reverse transcribed it into cDNA to act as the sequencing template. Clones were read by immunoSEQ multiplex PCR, and TCRdb kept only the in-frame ones, dropping some. The sample lists about 210,000 clones, approximately 72% occurring once. The starting material was CD4+ T cells sorted from blood, obtained at week 44, from a patient treated with tofacitinib. The source of these receptors is a human donor with alopecia areata.

The CDR3 DNA follows: TGCAGCGTTATGGATAGGGGCGACACCGGGGAGCTGTTTTTT. Its translation is CSVMDRGDTGELFF. The gene calls are TRBV29-1 and TRBJ2-2, with a tentative D call TRBD1 (5 bases). V was pared by 5 bases and J by 3 bases, with 13 bases between. This CDR3 is 14 amino acids long. Germline V lookup: CDR1 SQVTM, CDR2 ANQGSEA.

The CDR3 bases are TGTGCCAGCAGTGAACACGTTGCCCCCGTCATTCAGTACTTC. Protein sequence: CASSEHVAPVIQYF. The chain links TRBV2 to TRBJ2-4; D call uncertain. This CDR3 contains 14 residues. The V gene lost 2 bases and the J gene lost 9 bases, with 14 bases spanning the gap. Germline-derived CDR1 and CDR2 are SNHLY and FYNNEI.

The V call is TRBV5-1, the J call TRBJ2-3, with TRBD2 matching over 12 bases. The CDR3 runs to 17 residues. Germline values: CDR1 SGHRS, CDR2 YFSETQ. The junction had 10 bases not matched to a gene; V was cut back by 4 bases and J by 4 bases. CDR3 residues: CASSPPMTSGGSDTQYF. In DNA form, the CDR3 reads TGCGCCAGCAGCCCACCGATGACTAGCGGGGGATCAGATACGCAGTATTTT.

The J gene is TRBJ2-3, the V gene TRBV29-1; a weak D match, TRBD2 (6 bases). V lost 6 bases to trimming and J lost 8 bases, with 12 bases between them. CDR3 length: 11 residues. Looked up from germline, CDR1 is SQVTM and CDR2 is ANQGSEA. Written as DNA, the CDR3 is TGCAGCGTCGAGTTAGCGGCTACGCAGTATTTT. Its translation: CSVELAATQYF.

The rearrangement uses TRBV30 and TRBJ2-7; D not certain. Trimming removed 2 bases at V and 3 bases at J, with 11 bases between. The CDR3 length is 13 residues. CDR1 is GTSNPN, CDR2 SVGIG, per germline (reference sequence). The DNA for the CDR3 is TGTGCCTGGAGTCAACCGCAGAGCTACGAGCAGTACTTC. Translated: CAWSQPQSYEQYF.

J is TRBJ1-1 and V is TRBV19; TRBD1 matches at 7 bases. Germline V lookup: CDR1 LNHDA, CDR2 SQIVND (reference sequence). The CDR3 sequence is 13 residues long. V shed 4 bases and J 4 bases; nucleotides not matched to a gene: 3. CDR3 protein: CASSTQGSTEAFF. CDR3 bases: TGTGCCAGTAGTACACAGGGGAGCACTGAAGCTTTCTTT.

The V and J genes are TRBV19 and TRBJ2-2; 10 nucleotides line up with TRBD2. The germline CDR1 and CDR2 sequences are LNHDA and SQIVND (reference sequence). J lost 5 bases, V lost 6 bases, and 6 bases had no gene match. The CDR3 consists of 15 residues. The CDR3 DNA reads TGTGCCAGTAGACGAGGACTAGCGGATACCGGGGAGCTGTTTTTT. Protein sequence: CASRRGLADTGELFF.

This clone showed up just a few times. The chain is built from TRBV5-6 and TRBJ2-5; maybe TRBD2 (6 bases). Trimming removed 2 bases from V and 5 bases from J, with 13 bases in between. This CDR3 has 14 amino acids. Germline V lookup: CDR1 SGHDT, CDR2 YYEEEE. The CDR3 reads CASSFAVAGETQYF. The DNA for the CDR3 is TGTGCCAGCAGCTTCGCCGTTGCGGGGGAGACCCAGTACTTC. The variable domain in full, with the rest retrieved from reference TRBV5-6 and TRBJ2-5, is DAGVTQSPTHLIKTRGQQVTLRCSPKSGHDTVSWYQQALGQGPQFIFQYYEEEERQRGNFPDRFSGHQFPNYSSELNVNALLLGDSALYLCASSFAVAGETQYFGPGTRLLVL.

This clone has more than one count but fewer than ten. The chain joins TRBV6-1 to TRBJ2-4; 14 bases match TRBD2. The CDR3 contains 15 residues. J was trimmed by 7 bases and V by 5 bases; bases with no gene match: 4. CDR1 is MNHNS, CDR2 SASEGT, per germline. The CDR3 loop reads CASSLRTSGGNIQYF. The CDR3 DNA sequence: TGTGCCAGCAGTCTCCGGACTAGCGGGGGGAACATTCAGTACTTC.

This clone appeared a few times. The rearrangement uses TRBV29-1 and TRBJ2-2; D is possibly TRBD1 (6 bases). Per germline, CDR1 SQVTM and CDR2 ANQGSEA. The CDR3 extends over 14 amino acids. Trimming took off 5 bases at V and 1 base at J, with 11 bases between the two ends. The DNA for the CDR3 is TGCAGCGTTTCGACAGGTCTGAACACCGGGGAGCTGTTTTTT. Protein product: CSVSTGLNTGELFF.

This clone turned up a few times. The chain is built from TRBV5-1 and TRBJ2-2; D is possibly TRBD1 (6 bases). In germline, CDR1 is SGHRS, CDR2 YFSETQ. V was trimmed by 1 base and J by 5 bases, leaving 12 bases between them. This CDR3 is built from 15 residues. The CDR3 loop is CASSLLRDTTGELFF. CDR3 sequence (DNA): TGCGCCAGCAGCTTGCTCCGGGACACAACCGGGGAGCTGTTTTTT. The variable domain in full, completed from reference TRBV5-1 and TRBJ2-2, reads KAGVTQTPRYLIKTRGQQVTLSCSPISGHRSVSWYQQTPGQGLQFLFEYFSETQRNKGNFPGRFSGRQFSNSRSEMNVSTLELGDSALYLCASSLLRDTTGELFFGEGSRLTVL.

The chain has TRBV5-1 and TRBJ2-7, with TRBD1 matching over 7 bases. The germline gives CDR1 SGHRS, CDR2 YFSETQ. This CDR3 spans 15 amino acids. V lost 4 bases, J lost 5 bases, and 12 bases stayed unmatched. The chain's CDR3 is CASSPRDSPTDEQYF. As DNA, the CDR3 is TGCGCCAGCAGCCCCCGGGACAGCCCAACCGACGAGCAGTACTTC.

The CDR3 DNA reads as TGTGCCAGCAGCCAACAACTGAACACTGAAGCTTTCTTT. This translates into CASSQQLNTEAFF. The chain recombines TRBV7-2 with TRBJ1-1; D unclear. Germline lookup yields CDR1 SGHTA and CDR2 FQGNSA. The length of the CDR3 is 13 residues. The V gene lost 5 bases and the J gene lost 0 bases, with 7 bases spanning the gap.

This clone was recorded a few times. CDR3 sequence: CASSRQAPYEQYF. The CDR3 region has the DNA TGTGCCAGCAGCCGACAGGCCCCCTACGAGCAGTACTTC. V and J are TRBV7-2 and TRBJ2-7, with D perhaps matching TRBD1 (6 bases). CDR1 SGHTA and CDR2 FQGNSA come from the germline V gene. V was shortened by 5 bases and J by 2 bases, with 10 bases between the two germline ends. The CDR3 totals 13 residues.

The chain links TRBV5-1 to TRBJ1-2; 8 nucleotides align to TRBD1. The CDR3 loop spans 15 amino acids. Trimming cost V 2 bases and J 8 bases; bases outside gene matches: 11. Germline assignment: CDR1 SGHRS and CDR2 YFSETQ. The DNA for the CDR3 is TGCGCCAGCAGCTTAAACGGACAGGGAGAAGGAGGCTACACCTTC. It codes for CASSLNGQGEGGYTF.

The chain joins TRBV2 to TRBJ2-2, with D possibly called TRBD1 or TRBD2 (5 bases each). CDR1 and CDR2 from the germline V gene are SNHLY and FYNNEI. There are 13 residues in the CDR3. The V and J ends lost 11 bases and 2 bases respectively, with 12 bases between them. The chain's CDR3 is CAGTADNTGELFF. The CDR3 DNA sequence: TGTGCCGGGACGGCAGATAACACCGGGGAGCTGTTTTTT.

The chain carries TRBV14 and TRBJ2-3; TRBD2 agrees at 7 bases. The CDR3 consists of 14 residues. J lost 4 bases, V lost 1 base, and 2 bases had no gene match. Germline-derived CDR1 and CDR2 are SGHDN and FVKESK. CDR3 residues: CASSQASGPDTQYF. CDR3 sequence (DNA): TGTGCCAGCAGCCAAGCTAGCGGACCAGATACGCAGTATTTT.

J is TRBJ1-2 and V is TRBV30; the D gene is possibly TRBD1 (5 bases). V gave up 3 bases and J gave up 4 bases, with 30 bases separating them. Per germline, CDR1 GTSNPN and CDR2 SVGIG (reference sequence). This CDR3 is built from 19 residues. CDR3 residues: CAWSVYSGGHSFGTYGYTF. As DNA, the CDR3 is TGTGCCTGGAGCGTATATAGTGGGGGTCACTCCTTCGGAACCTATGGCTACACCTTC.

The gene calls are TRBV5-1 and TRBJ1-2; TRBD1 matches 8 bases. The CDR3 length is 14 residues. Per the germline V gene, CDR1 is SGHRS and CDR2 is YFSETQ. V shed 0 bases, J shed 5 bases, and the junction held 3 bases outside the gene matches. The CDR3 nucleotides are TGCGCCAGCAGCTTGGAGACAGGGGATTATGGCTACACCTTC. Protein product: CASSLETGDYGYTF.